These T cell receptor beta chains were read from a single sample in a study of cytomegalovirus exposure and HLA in healthy donors. Sequencing was performed with immunoSEQ multiplex PCR; in TCRdb, only in-frame clones are kept and a portion is missing. The sample includes roughly 160,000 clones, roughly 77% of them seen just once. The sample consisted of PBMCs. The source of these receptors is a woman aged 45-60 years in good health and CMV-seropositive. The CDR3 runs from the conserved cysteine through the conserved F or W. Fields, in order: D gene, V gene, clone size, J gene, CDR3 DNA, CDR3 protein. A D gene is named only where the DNA matches it firmly. Clone size, where shown, is once, few, many, or a class for clones that have expanded.

>TRBD1|TRBV5-1|once|TRBJ1-2
TGCGCCAGCAGCTGGACAGGGGGGGCTAACTATGGCTACACCTTC
CASSWTGGANYGYTF
>TRBD1|TRBV27|few|TRBJ1-5
TGTGCCAGCAGCCACGGGACAGGGAGCAATCAGCCCCAGCATTTT
CASSHGTGSNQPQHF
>.|TRBV9|.|TRBJ2-1
TGTGCCAGCAGCGTAGTTGGTGCGGGGGCGGATGAGCAGTTCTTC
CASSVVGAGADEQFF
>.|TRBV5-1|.|TRBJ1-3
TGCGCCAGCAGCTTGGGCAGGGGCCCTGGAAACACCATATATTTT
CASSLGRGPGNTIYF
>TRBD1|TRBV19|.|TRBJ1-2
TGTGCCCTGAGGGACAGGGCTAGCTACACCTTC
CALRDRASYTF
>.|TRBV6-5|once|TRBJ1-1
TGTGCCAGCAGGAATAGGGGGTCAAGGGCAGCAGCTTTCTTT
CASRNRGSRAAAFF
>TRBD2|TRBV14|.|TRBJ2-1
TGTGCCAGCAGCCACAGACTAGCGGGATACCCTGAGCAGTTCTTC
CASSHRLAGYPEQFF
>.|TRBV29-1|.|TRBJ2-1
TGCAGCGTTAGAGGGACATCCCATGAGCAGTTCTTC
CSVRGTSHEQFF
>TRBD2|TRBV10-3|.|TRBJ2-3
TGTGCCATCAGCCCGACTAGCTACACAGATACGCAGTATTTT
CAISPTSYTDTQYF
>.|TRBV6-1|.|TRBJ1-2
TGTGCCAGCAGTGAAGTCGGACTCTATGGCTACACCTTC
CASSEVGLYGYTF
>TRBD1|TRBV11-2|.|TRBJ2-1
TGTGCCAGCACCTTAGGACAGGGGGCCTACAATGAGCAGTTCTTC
CASTLGQGAYNEQFF
>TRBD2|TRBV11-2|once|TRBJ2-4
TGTGCCAGCAGCTTAAGAGCGGGGGGAAACATTCAGTACTTC
CASSLRAGGNIQYF
>.|TRBV9|.|TRBJ2-5
TGTGCCAGCAGCGTAGGAAGGCGGCAGCCCCAAGAGACCCAGTACTTC
CASSVGRRQPQETQYF
>TRBD1|TRBV11-2|.|TRBJ1-5
TGTGCCAGCAGCCCGCGGACAGGGGGGAATCAGCCCCAGCATTTT
CASSPRTGGNQPQHF
>.|TRBV30|.|TRBJ1-1
TGTGCCTGGAGAGGGCAGTCGGGGGATAACACTGAAGCTTTCTTT
CAWRGQSGDNTEAFF